Detailed here is one TCR beta chain. The data belong to a study of Graves' ophthalmopathy and Graves' hyperthyroidism. Study as a whole: Ophthalmopathy not arising within 18 months of follow-up defined hyperthyroidism as stable.

From RNA, the CDR3 regions of TCR beta chains were amplified and sequenced. The first round was an RT-PCR with HTBI primers, and the second round was a multiplex PCR. TCRdb reanalysed the multiplex PCR reads using MiXCR and keeps one entry per CDR3 protein. The sample lists some 1.1 million distinct CDR3 sequences; about 38% were seen once. This CDR3 region has 15 residues. Per the germline V gene, CDR1 is SGHTA and CDR2 is FQGNSA. Trimming removed 1 base from V and 5 bases from J, with 14 bases in between. Sequencing was carried out using peripheral blood or thyroid tissue (not recorded which). This TCR derives from an adult man with Graves' hyperthyroidism. The chain has TRBV7-2 and TRBJ1-1; D is perhaps TRBD1 (5 bases). The CDR3 spells CASSLVGGSRTEAFF. CDR3 nucleotide sequence: TGTGCCAGCAGCTTAGTCGGGGGGTCTAGGACTGAAGCTTTCTTT.